Reported below is one TCR beta chain. What it binds is unknown. The record originates from a study of response to subunit inactivated influenza vaccine. General study results and limits: Authors suggested few new T cells are recruited by each seasonal influenza vaccination.

The CDR3 spans 13 residues. Trimming took 5 bases from V and 8 from J, leaving 13 bases between them. The V gene's germline CDR1 is SGHTA and CDR2 FQGNSA. TCRdb reprocessed the RT-PCR reads via MiXCR and lists one record per CDR3 protein. This sample has around 850,000 distinct CDR3 sequences, with roughly 20% found just once. The sample in question was PBMCs from blood, obtained 4 to 6 days after vaccination. The chain links TRBV7-2 to TRBJ2-1; D remains unclear. The clonotype originates from a man aged 50 or older who received an inactivated influenza vaccine. The CDR3 here is CASSIWVSDEQFF. The CDR3 nucleotides read TGTGCCAGCAGCATCTGGGTATCCGATGAGCAGTTCTTC.